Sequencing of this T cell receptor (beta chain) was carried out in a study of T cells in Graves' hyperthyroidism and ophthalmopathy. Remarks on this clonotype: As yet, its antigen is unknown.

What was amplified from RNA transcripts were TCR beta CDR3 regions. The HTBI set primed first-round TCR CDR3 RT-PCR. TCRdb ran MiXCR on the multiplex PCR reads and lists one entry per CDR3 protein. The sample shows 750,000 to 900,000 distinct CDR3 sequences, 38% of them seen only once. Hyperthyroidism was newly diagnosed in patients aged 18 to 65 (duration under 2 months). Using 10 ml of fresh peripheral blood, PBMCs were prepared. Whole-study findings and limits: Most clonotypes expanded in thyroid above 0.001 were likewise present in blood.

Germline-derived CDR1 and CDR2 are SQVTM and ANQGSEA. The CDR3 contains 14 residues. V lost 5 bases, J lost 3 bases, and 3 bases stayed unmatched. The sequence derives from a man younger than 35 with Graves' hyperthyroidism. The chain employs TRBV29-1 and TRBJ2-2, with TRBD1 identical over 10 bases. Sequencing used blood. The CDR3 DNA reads TGCAGCGTTCTGGGACAGGGGCACACCGGGGAGCTGTTTTTT. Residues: CSVLGQGHTGELFF.